This T cell receptor beta chain was observed in a study of OX40 agonist ivuxolimab in advanced cancers. Overall study context: Patients received the agonistic anti-OX40 (CD134) antibody ivuxolimab. Every 2 weeks, patients received ivuxolimab intravenously, dosed at 0.01 to 10 mg/kg. Among those enrolled, mean age was about 62 years (range roughly 20 to 85) and less than 90% were male.

Method: immunoSEQ multiplex PCR; TCRdb's copy keeps in-frame clones and lacks some. In the table there are some 83,000 clones, over 90% of which are singletons. The CDR3 totals 14 residues. The sequences come from CD4+ or CD8+ T cells sorted from blood, collected in a trial of the OX40 agonist ivuxolimab. The sequence derives from an adult with an advanced solid tumor such as melanoma, head and neck, liver or kidney cancer. This chain uses TRBV21-1 with TRBJ2-7; the DNA was not compared with TRBD2, the D call given in the table. TRBV21-1 is noted as a pseudogene. In DNA, the CDR3 is TGTGCCAGAAAGCGGGGACGATTCTCCTACGAGCAGTACTTC. Translating it yields CARKRGRFSYEQYF.